Listed below are T cell receptor beta chains from one sample, sequenced in a study of cytomegalovirus exposure and HLA in healthy donors. Only in-frame clones appear in the TCRdb table, and some are missing; sequencing was by immunoSEQ multiplex PCR. Among about 200,000 clones listed, around 80% were seen once. The sample taken for sequencing was PBMCs. The origin of the receptors is a young woman in good health and CMV-seropositive. The CDR3 runs from the conserved cysteine through the conserved F or W. The D gene is left open where the match is weak. The size field is filled for only some rows; it gives once, few, many or a size class.

V	size	D	J	CDR3	DNA
TRBV5-4	NA	TRBD1	TRBJ2-2	CASSSTGTVNTGELFF	TGTGCCAGCAGCTCGACCGGGACAGTAAACACCGGGGAGCTGTTTTTT
TRBV6-5	NA	TRBD1	TRBJ1-6	CASSYSFGQGKSPLHF	TGTGCCAGCAGTTACTCTTTCGGACAGGGGAAATCACCCCTCCACTTT
TRBV7-2	few	NA	TRBJ2-7	CASSFRDTSYEQYF	TGTGCCAGCAGCTTCCGGGACACTTCCTACGAGCAGTACTTC
TRBV19	NA	TRBD2	TRBJ2-5	CASKGSASGKYQETQYF	TGTGCCAGTAAAGGGTCGGCTAGCGGAAAGTACCAAGAGACCCAGTACTTC
TRBV5-4	NA	TRBD2	TRBJ2-7	CASSSYGGTYEQYF	TGTGCCAGCAGCAGCTACGGGGGGACCTACGAGCAGTACTTC
TRBV11-3	NA	TRBD2	TRBJ2-1	CASSLGRGNNEQFF	TGTGCCAGCAGCCTTGGGCGGGGGAACAATGAGCAGTTCTTC
TRBV9	NA	TRBD1	TRBJ2-7	CASSVARQGPYEQYF	TGTGCCAGCAGCGTAGCGAGACAGGGGCCCTACGAGCAGTACTTC
TRBV4-1	NA	NA	TRBJ1-1	CASSRAREAFF	TGCGCCAGCAGCCGAGCGCGGGAAGCTTTCTTT
TRBV7-9	NA	NA	TRBJ2-7	CASSASRQASYEQYF	TGTGCCAGCAGCGCCTCGAGACAAGCTTCCTACGAGCAGTACTTC
TRBV4-2	NA	TRBD1	TRBJ1-4	CASSVTTTGLREKLFF	TGTGCCAGCAGCGTTACGACGACAGGGTTAAGGGAAAAACTGTTTTTT
TRBV5-6	NA	TRBD1	TRBJ1-1	CASSYETGRTEAFF	TGTGCCAGCAGCTACGAGACAGGGCGCACTGAAGCTTTCTTT